These T cell receptor beta chains were read from a single sample in a study of blood T cells in healthy people across ages. TCRdb called the 5' RACE reads again in MiXCR, with one record for every CDR3 protein. The sample records fewer than 900,000 distinct CDR3 sequences, 43% being singletons. The source material was blood. All receptors derive from a woman in her sixties in good health. Each CDR3 is given with its conserved first and last residue. A D gene is named only where the DNA matches it firmly. Part of the rows lack a size; the others show once, few, many or a class for expanded clones.

CDR3: CASSQNDLGAYEQYF
DNA: TGTGCCAGCAGTCAAAACGACCTGGGGGCCTACGAGCAGTACTTC
V: TRBV12-3/TRBV12-4
size: NA
J: TRBJ2-7
D: NA

CDR3: CASSVDRVVTDTQYF
DNA: TGTGCCAGCAGCGTGGACAGGGTTGTCACAGATACGCAGTATTTT
V: TRBV9
size: NA
J: TRBJ2-3
D: TRBD1

CDR3: CASSGRLAGDTDTQYF
DNA: TGTGCCAGCAGCGGACGACTAGCGGGAGACACAGATACGCAGTATTTT
V: TRBV9
size: NA
J: TRBJ2-3
D: TRBD2

CDR3: CASSLSHRNEQYF
DNA: TGTGCCAGCAGTTTAAGCCACAGAAACGAGCAGTACTTC
V: TRBV27
size: NA
J: TRBJ2-7
D: NA

CDR3: CAWRLAAHYEQYF
DNA: TGTGCCTGGAGGCTAGCGGCACATTACGAGCAGTACTTC
V: TRBV30
size: NA
J: TRBJ2-7
D: TRBD2

CDR3: CASSPPSQGARDGYTF
DNA: TGTGCCAGCTCACCACCCAGTCAGGGGGCTCGGGATGGCTACACCTTC
V: TRBV18
size: NA
J: TRBJ1-2
D: TRBD1

CDR3: CASSLDRDRNEQYF
DNA: TGTGCCAGCAGCCTCGACAGGGATCGCAACGAGCAGTACTTC
V: TRBV7-9
size: NA
J: TRBJ2-7
D: TRBD1

CDR3: CASSLAGDPGANVLTF
DNA: TGCGCCAGCAGCTTGGCGGGCGACCCTGGGGCCAACGTCCTGACTTTC
V: TRBV5-1
size: few
J: TRBJ2-6
D: NA

CDR3: CASSDSGGNQPQHF
DNA: TGTGCCAGCAGTGACTCGGGAGGCAATCAGCCCCAGCATTTT
V: TRBV6-4
size: NA
J: TRBJ1-5
D: NA

CDR3: CASSRQRDGETQYF
DNA: TGCGCCAGCAGCCGGCAACGGGATGGGGAGACCCAGTACTTC
V: TRBV5-1
size: few
J: TRBJ2-5
D: NA

CDR3: CASSLWGAAGKDYGYTF
DNA: TGTGCCAGCAGTTTGTGGGGTGCGGCAGGGAAGGACTATGGCTACACCTTC
V: TRBV12-3/TRBV12-4
size: NA
J: TRBJ1-2
D: NA

CDR3: CAISGVSYEQYF
DNA: TGTGCCATCAGTGGGGTCTCCTACGAGCAGTACTTC
V: TRBV10-3
size: NA
J: TRBJ2-7
D: NA

CDR3: CASSFHPTGTGEGKLFF
DNA: TGTGCCAGCAGCTTTCACCCCACCGGGACAGGGGAAGGAAAACTGTTTTTT
V: TRBV5-6
size: few
J: TRBJ1-4
D: TRBD1

CDR3: CASSMAGEAYEQYF
DNA: TGCGCCAGCAGCATGGCGGGGGAGGCCTACGAGCAGTACTTC
V: TRBV5-1
size: NA
J: TRBJ2-7
D: TRBD2

CDR3: CASKLEISSYNEQFF
DNA: TGTGCCAGCAAATTAGAAATAAGCTCCTACAATGAGCAGTTCTTC
V: TRBV6-6
size: NA
J: TRBJ2-1
D: NA

CDR3: CASSRAEQFF
DNA: TGTGCCAGCTCACGGGCGGAGCAGTTCTTC
V: TRBV18
size: NA
J: TRBJ2-1
D: NA

CDR3: CASTLTGSTSYEQYF
DNA: TGTGCCAGCACTCTAACTGGGTCCACCTCCTACGAGCAGTACTTC
V: TRBV6-6
size: NA
J: TRBJ2-7
D: NA

CDR3: CASSPGRAYGYTF
DNA: TGTGCCAGCAGCCCCGGCAGGGCCTATGGCTACACCTTC
V: TRBV7-9
size: few
J: TRBJ1-2
D: NA

CDR3: CASSPRGPAGGNEQFF
DNA: TGTGCCAGCAGTCCCAGGGGGCCAGCGGGGGGCAATGAGCAGTTCTTC
V: TRBV6-4
size: few
J: TRBJ2-1
D: NA

CDR3: CASSPSGVSYTF
DNA: TGTGCCAGCAGCCCATCCGGGGTTAGCTACACCTTC
V: TRBV3-1
size: NA
J: TRBJ1-2
D: NA

CDR3: CASTPYVGSEQYF
DNA: TGTGCCAGCACCCCGTATGTAGGCTCCGAGCAGTACTTC
V: TRBV27
size: NA
J: TRBJ2-7
D: NA

CDR3: CASSYSSGGLGNEQFF
DNA: TGTGCCAGCAGTTACTCTAGCGGGGGGCTGGGCAATGAGCAGTTCTTC
V: TRBV6-6
size: NA
J: TRBJ2-1
D: TRBD2

CDR3: CASSRFLPDRGHDYEQYF
DNA: TGTGCCAGCAGCCGCTTTCTACCCGACAGGGGGCACGACTACGAGCAGTACTTC
V: TRBV3-1
size: few
J: TRBJ2-7
D: TRBD1

CDR3: CSARDQGGRYNEQYF
DNA: TGCAGTGCTAGAGATCAGGGGGGACGCTACAATGAGCAGTACTTC
V: TRBV20-1
size: NA
J: TRBJ2-7
D: NA

CDR3: CASSLVGTIYEQYF
DNA: TGTGCCAGCAGCTTAGTTGGGACTATCTACGAGCAGTACTTC
V: TRBV7-9
size: NA
J: TRBJ2-7
D: TRBD2

CDR3: CSGRLAGGGTQYF
DNA: TGCAGCGGGAGACTAGCGGGAGGAGGTACGCAGTATTTT
V: TRBV29-1
size: NA
J: TRBJ2-3
D: TRBD2

CDR3: CASSAGPYPGELFF
DNA: TGTGCCAGCAGCGCCGGACCCTACCCCGGGGAGCTGTTTTTT
V: TRBV9
size: NA
J: TRBJ2-2
D: NA

CDR3: CASNNRGMNYGYTF
DNA: TGTGCCAGCAATAACAGGGGCATGAACTATGGCTACACCTTC
V: TRBV6-2/TRBV6-3
size: NA
J: TRBJ1-2
D: TRBD1

CDR3: CASTSSYNSPLHF
DNA: TGTGCCAGCACCAGCTCCTATAATTCACCCCTCCACTTT
V: TRBV28
size: NA
J: TRBJ1-6
D: NA

CDR3: CATSLGGASRGAYEQFF
DNA: TGTGCCACCAGTCTCGGGGGTGCTAGCCGTGGAGCCTATGAGCAGTTCTTC
V: TRBV24-1
size: NA
J: TRBJ2-1
D: NA

CDR3: CRRIGSTEAFF
DNA: TGCAGGCGAATTGGGAGCACTGAAGCTTTCTTT
V: TRBV20-1
size: NA
J: TRBJ1-1
D: NA

CDR3: CSVDPLIQETQYF
DNA: TGCAGCGTTGACCCGTTGATCCAAGAGACCCAGTACTTC
V: TRBV29-1
size: many
J: TRBJ2-5
D: NA

CDR3: CAGSLAGTGANEQYF
DNA: TGTGCCGGCAGCCTTGCCGGGACAGGGGCCAATGAGCAGTACTTC
V: TRBV14
size: NA
J: TRBJ2-5
D: TRBD1

CDR3: CASSQGYIRDGTEAFF
DNA: TGTGCCAGCAGCCAAGGCTATATCCGAGATGGCACTGAAGCTTTCTTT
V: TRBV4-2
size: many
J: TRBJ1-1
D: NA

CDR3: CASSPGHGSSYEQYF
DNA: TGTGCCAGCAGCCCGGGACACGGTAGCTCCTACGAGCAGTACTTC
V: TRBV5-5
size: many
J: TRBJ2-7
D: NA

CDR3: CATSDLRTGTDTQYF
DNA: TGTGCCACCAGTGATCTCCGGACGGGCACAGATACGCAGTATTTT
V: TRBV24-1
size: NA
J: TRBJ2-3
D: NA

CDR3: CASSGTSGAFTDTQYF
DNA: TGTGCCAGCAGCGGGACTAGCGGGGCCTTCACAGATACGCAGTATTTT
V: TRBV4-2
size: many
J: TRBJ2-3
D: TRBD2

CDR3: CSVEKTGTYEQYF
DNA: TGCAGCGTTGAAAAGACAGGCACCTACGAGCAGTACTTC
V: TRBV29-1
size: few
J: TRBJ2-7
D: NA

CDR3: CASTPSGVSPLHF
DNA: TGTGCCAGCACCCCTAGTGGGGTTTCACCCCTCCACTTT
V: TRBV12-3/TRBV12-4
size: few
J: TRBJ1-6
D: NA